Each of the 17 T cell receptor beta chains below was sequenced from the same sample in a study of T cells in Graves' hyperthyroidism and ophthalmopathy. Amplification of TCR beta CDR3 regions used RNA as the template. With the HTBI primer set, the TCR CDR3 went through a first round of RT-PCR. TCRdb analysed the multiplex PCR reads with MiXCR anew, one entry per CDR3 protein. The sample carries about 760,000 distinct CDR3 sequences, just over 35% recorded once. The sample was blood. The receptors originated from a woman aged 40 to 50 with Graves' hyperthyroidism.

V and J are TRBV19 and TRBJ2-2; 10 bases match TRBD2. Germline V gene sequence: CDR1 LNHDA, CDR2 SQIVND (reference sequence). This CDR3 comprises 16 residues. Losses at the gene ends were 3 bases for V and 5 bases for J; bases not matched to a gene: 6. DNA of the CDR3: TGTGCCAGTAGTATCTTGGCTAGCGGGAGTACCGGGGAGCTGTTTTTT. Protein product: CASSILASGSTGELFF. The complete variable domain, with remaining parts taken from reference TRBV19 and TRBJ2-2, reads DGGITQSPKYLFRKEGQNVTLSCEQNLNHDAMYWYRQDPGQGLRLIYYSQIVNDFQKGDIAEGYSVSREKKESFPLTVTSAQKNPTAFYLCASSILASGSTGELFFGEGSRLTVL.

This rearrangement joins TRBV5-1 to TRBJ2-7, with D possibly TRBD2 on 6 matching bases. The CDR3 extends over 16 amino acids. Deletions cut 4 bases from V and 6 bases from J, with 23 bases between. Germline-derived CDR1 and CDR2 are SGHRS and YFSETQ. The CDR3 DNA sequence: TGCGCCAGCAGCGGCGGCGGGGATCTCCTCCTGAGCGAGCAGTACTTC. It codes for CASSGGGDLLLSEQYF. Using reference TRBV5-1 and TRBJ2-7 for the parts outside the CDR3, the full variable domain is KAGVTQTPRYLIKTRGQQVTLSCSPISGHRSVSWYQQTPGQGLQFLFEYFSETQRNKGNFPGRFSGRQFSNSRSEMNVSTLELGDSALYLCASSGGGDLLLSEQYFGPGTRLTVT.

Comment on this clonotype: One end of the junction does not line up with germline, which may come from a read error. The chain uses TRBV7-2 and TRBJ1-4, with D unresolved. The germline CDR1 and CDR2 sequences are SGHTA and FQGNSA. The CDR3 loop spans 13 amino acids. CDR3 DNA: TGCGCCAGCAGCCAAGAGAGGCGCGGAAAACTGTTTTTT. This codes for CASSQERRGKLFF. Filled out from reference TRBV7-2 and TRBJ1-4, the complete variable domain reads GAGVSQSPSNKVTEKGKDVELRCDPISGHTALYWYRQSLGQGLEFLIYFQGNSAPDKSGLPSDRFSAERTGGSVSTLTIQRTQQEDSAVYLCASSQERRGKLFFGSGTQLSVL.

A word on this clonotype: Mismatch with germline at one junction end may stem from a read error. The chain joins TRBV11-2 to TRBJ1-6; D possibly corresponds to TRBD1 (5 bases). Germline CDR1 and CDR2: SGHAT and FQNNGV. The length of the CDR3 is 16 residues. CDR3 sequence: CVSSLDGGSYNSPLHF. In DNA form, the CDR3 reads TGTGTCAGCAGCTTAGACGGGGGCTCCTATAATTCACCCCTCCACTTT.

A few counts support this clonotype. The V and J genes are TRBV7-8 and TRBJ2-3; 11 bases fit TRBD1. The CDR3 is 17 amino acids. V shed 4 bases and J 3 bases; nucleotides not matched to a gene: 9. Germline lookup yields CDR1 SGHVS and CDR2 FQNEAQ. The CDR3 spells CASSSLSGTGGTDTQYF. As DNA, the CDR3 is TGTGCCAGCAGCTCTCTCTCCGGGACAGGGGGAACAGATACGCAGTATTTT.

V is TRBV10-3 and J is TRBJ2-2; 7 positions agree with TRBD1. The CDR3 runs 15 residues. Germline V gives CDR1 ENHRY, CDR2 SYGVKD. The ends lost 10 bases at V and 4 bases at J; junction bases unmatched: 12. DNA for the CDR3: TGTGCCAGCAGCTTACCAGACAGGGCCACCGGGGAGCTGTTTTTT. Protein sequence: CASSLPDRATGELFF.

V usage is TRBV2 and J usage is TRBJ2-5; the D call may be TRBD1 or TRBD2 (6 bases each). Germline V gene sequence: CDR1 SNHLY, CDR2 FYNNEI. V gave up 6 bases and J gave up 1 base, with 15 bases separating them. The CDR3 is 15 residues long. Written as DNA, the CDR3 is TGTGCCAGCAGGTTTGGAGGAGGGGGCCAAGAGACCCAGTACTTC. It yields the protein CASRFGGGGQETQYF.

This clonotype appeared many times. The genes are TRBV10-1 and TRBJ1-1; TRBD1 is a possible D gene (5 bases). CDR1 is WNHNN and CDR2 is SYGVQD in the germline V gene (reference sequence). The V gene lost 5 bases and the J gene lost 5 bases, with 12 bases spanning the gap. CDR3 length: 13 amino acids. The CDR3 reads CASSPGEGTEAFF. The DNA for the CDR3 is TGCGCCAGCAGTCCCGGAGAGGGGACTGAAGCTTTCTTT.

This clonotype was picked up many times. The V and J genes are TRBV7-2 and TRBJ2-7; D remains unclear. The germline V gene encodes CDR1 SGHTA and CDR2 FQGNSA. The CDR3 spans 13 residues. V lost 5 bases and J 2 bases, leaving 10 bases between the germline ends. CDR3 nucleotides: TGTGCCAGCAGCCCCGCTCGGGCCTACGAGCAGTACTTC. Its protein is CASSPARAYEQYF.

The chain joins TRBV7-7 to TRBJ2-5, with TRBD2 matching over 9 bases. After removal of 6 bases from V and 4 bases from J, the junction contained 15 bases not matched to a gene. The CDR3 is 17 residues long. Germline CDR1 and CDR2: SSHAT and FNYEAQ (reference sequence). The CDR3 sequence: CASSGGLAGLSGETQYF. The CDR3 nucleotides read TGTGCCAGCAGTGGGGGGCTAGCGGGGCTTTCCGGAGAGACCCAGTACTTC.

This chain connects TRBV19 to TRBJ2-5, with a weak D call TRBD2 (5 bases). The CDR3 loop spans 16 amino acids. Germline V lookup: CDR1 LNHDA, CDR2 SQIVND (reference sequence). The V and J ends lost 4 bases and 5 bases respectively, with 20 bases between them. As DNA, the CDR3 is TGTGCCAGTAGTAATCCGGCGGGCGACGCCCAGGAGACCCAGTACTTC. This sequence encodes CASSNPAGDAQETQYF.

This clonotype occurred many times. The V call is TRBV24-1, the J call TRBJ1-5; 7 nucleotides agree with TRBD1. The germline CDR1 and CDR2 sequences are KGHDR and SFDVKD. V trimming: 5 bases; J trimming: 2 bases; junction bases outside the gene matches: 5. This CDR3 has 15 amino acids. CDR3 nucleotides: TGTGCCACCAGTGCAAGACAGGGCGGCAATCAGCCCCAGCATTTT. Translated: CATSARQGGNQPQHF.

J is TRBJ1-2 and V is TRBV2; D is unresolved. Trimming pared 4 bases from V and 7 bases from J, leaving 13 bases between. The CDR3 loop spans 13 amino acids. Germline V lookup: CDR1 SNHLY, CDR2 FYNNEI. In nucleotides, the CDR3 is TGTGCCAGCAGTGTAGAAGGGTTGCTTGGCTACACCTTC. It is translated as CASSVEGLLGYTF.

This clonotype was recorded many times. The CDR3 DNA follows: TGTGCCAGCAGGACTCCGGGACACTCTAACACTGAAGCTTTCTTT. Its protein product is CASRTPGHSNTEAFF. The J gene is TRBJ1-1, the V gene TRBV25-1; D may be TRBD1 (6 bases). Trimming stripped 6 bases from V and 2 bases from J, with 16 bases between. Germline assignment: CDR1 MGHDK and CDR2 SYGVNS. The CDR3 sequence is 15 residues long.

This clonotype was observed at least ten times. J is TRBJ2-7 and V is TRBV12-3 or TRBV12-4; TRBD1 or TRBD2 may be the D gene (5 bases each). This CDR3 contains 15 residues. Deletions cut 6 bases from V and 5 bases from J, with 20 bases between. As DNA, the CDR3 is TGTGCCAGCAGGCCCAGTGGGACGTCCCCCCACGAGCAGTACTTC. Its translation: CASRPSGTSPHEQYF.

This clonotype was counted at least ten times. This chain connects TRBV20-1 to TRBJ1-5; D is unresolved. V lost 0 bases and J lost 5, with 8 bases in between. The CDR3 is 13 residues long. From germline, CDR1 is DFQATT and CDR2 SNEGSKA (reference sequence). The CDR3 spells CSARDRWDQPQHF. CDR3 nucleotides: TGCAGTGCTAGAGATCGGTGGGATCAGCCCCAGCATTTT.

The rearrangement links TRBV6-1 to TRBJ2-6, with TRBD2 as a possible D gene (5 bases). There are 14 residues in the CDR3. Trimming cost V 8 bases and J 3 bases, with 11 bases left between them. CDR1 MNHNS and CDR2 SASEGT come from the germline V gene. CDR3 sequence reads: CASSRAIGANVLTF. The CDR3, as DNA: TGTGCCAGCTCGAGGGCCATTGGGGCCAACGTCCTGACTTTC.